This TCR beta chain was captured in a study of T cells in localized non-small cell lung cancer. General observations from the study: Sequencing, confined to only one tumor region, leaves heterogeneity possible.

Some clones are missing from TCRdb's copy, which holds only in-frame ones; the method was immunoSEQ multiplex PCR. Seen here are 20,000 to 25,000 clones, 75% to 90% observed once, and the top ten hold 12%. This clone was detected once. Antigen specificity is unknown. The V end lost 7 bases, the J end lost 0 bases, and 10 bases lay between the germline ends. The CDR3 spans 14 residues. From germline, CDR1 is MNHNS and CDR2 SASEGT. Here the sequenced sample was PBMCs, taken before any cancer treatment. The TCR sequence derives from a man aged 35 to 69 with stage II squamous cell lung carcinoma. The chain couples TRBV6-1 to TRBJ1-5; D gene unclear. DNA of the CDR3: TGTGCCAGCAACACAGAGAATAGCAATCAGCCCCAGCATTTT. This encodes CASNTENSNQPQHF.